This TCR beta chain was identified during a study of early T cells in non-severe SARS-CoV-2 infection. Individual cDNA molecules received unique molecular identifiers. TCRdb ran MiXCR on the 5' RACE reads and lists one entry per CDR3 protein. The sample has about 60,000 distinct CDR3 sequences, roughly 13% seen once; the top ten hold about 5%. This clonotype was picked up a small number of times. Germline CDR1 and CDR2: MDHEN and SYDVKM. Trimming removed 8 bases from V and 0 bases from J; junction bases left unmatched: 11. The CDR3 is 17 residues long. Input material: whole blood. The chain couples TRBV28 to TRBJ2-7; the match to TRBD2 covers 12 bases. The TCR sequence derives from an adult who was a healthcare worker with PCR-confirmed SARS-CoV-2 infection or an uninfected control (not recorded which). The CDR3 coding sequence is TGTGCCAGCGGGACTAGCGGGCGTTTCACATCCTCCTACGAGCAGTACTTC. This codes for CASGTSGRFTSSYEQYF. Filled out from reference TRBV28 and TRBJ2-7, the complete variable domain reads DVKVTQSSRYLVKRTGEKVFLECVQDMDHENMFWYRQDPGLGLRLIYFSYDVKMKEKGDIPEGYSVSREKKERFSLILESASTNQTSMYLCASGTSGRFTSSYEQYFGPGTRLTVT.